These 15 T cell receptor beta chains came from one sample sequenced in a study of cytomegalovirus exposure and HLA in healthy donors. Both 60 Vbeta primers and 13 Jbeta primers went into the PCR. Repertoires were generated with immunoSEQ multiplex PCR, while TCRdb's copy carries only in-frame clones and drops some. The sample table includes about 130,000 clones. The sequencing input was PBMCs. The receptors shown here come from a woman aged 40 to 50 in good health and CMV-seropositive.

This clone is labeled medium-sized (0.01 to 0.1%) based on frequency. The rearrangement uses TRBV19 and TRBJ2-3; unclear D gene. Germline assignment: CDR1 LNHDA and CDR2 SQIVND (reference sequence). Trimming removed 8 bases at V and 6 bases at J, with 6 bases between. The CDR3 runs 10 residues. In DNA, the CDR3 is TGTGCCAGTGAGGCGGATACGCAGTATTTT. Its protein is CASEADTQYF.

The chain couples TRBV28 to TRBJ1-5, with D perhaps matching TRBD1 (5 bases). The CDR3 spans 15 residues. Germline assignment: CDR1 MDHEN and CDR2 SYDVKM. Trimming stripped 4 bases from V and 3 bases from J, with 13 bases between. This CDR3 is CASSSNRLLNQPQHF. The CDR3 nucleotides read TGTGCCAGCAGTTCAAACAGGCTACTCAATCAGCCCCAGCATTTT.

The chain recombines TRBV4-1 with TRBJ1-5, with 10 nucleotides matching TRBD1. V was pared by 0 bases and J by 7 bases, with 15 bases of the junction left unmatched. The germline gives CDR1 MGHRA, CDR2 YSYEKL. This CDR3 comprises 19 residues. The CDR3 DNA reads TGCGCCAGCAGCCAAGATTGGAAGGGACAGGGGTCGTTGGGGCAGCCCCAGCATTTT. Translation gives CASSQDWKGQGSLGQPQHF.

This chain joins TRBV6-4 and TRBJ2-5, with 7 nucleotides matching TRBD2. Unmatched junction bases numbered 12, after V lost 4 bases and J lost 7 bases. The CDR3 loop spans 15 amino acids. The germline V gene has CDR1 MRHNA and CDR2 SNTAGT. The CDR3 spells CASSVTSGPGGTQYF. The CDR3 region has the DNA TGTGCCAGCAGTGTGACGAGCGGTCCGGGGGGGACCCAGTACTTC.

The rearrangement links TRBV11-1 to TRBJ2-5, with 7 bases matching TRBD2. The CDR3 spans 15 residues. Trimming took 5 bases from V and 9 from J; bases not matched to a gene: 15. From germline, CDR1 is SGHAT and CDR2 FQDESV (reference sequence). The CDR3 sequence is CASSPPRTRLNPQYF. The CDR3, as DNA: TGTGCCAGCAGCCCACCCCGGACTAGGTTGAATCCCCAGTACTTC. Supplemented by reference TRBV11-1 and TRBJ2-5, the full variable domain reads EAEVAQSPRYKITEKSQAVAFWCDPISGHATLYWYRQILGQGPELLVQFQDESVVDDSQLPKDRFSAERLKGVDSTLKIQPAELGDSAMYLCASSPPRTRLNPQYFGPGTRLLVL.

The rearrangement uses TRBV5-1 and TRBJ2-7; D might be TRBD1 (5 bases). The V end lost 1 base, the J end lost 5 bases, and 16 bases lay between the germline ends. The CDR3 runs 15 residues. Germline V lookup: CDR1 SGHRS, CDR2 YFSETQ. The CDR3 DNA follows: TGCGCCAGCAGCTTGTCGTCGCAGGGCGTCGACGAGCAGTACTTC. Translating gives CASSLSSQGVDEQYF. Full variable domain (remainder filled in from reference TRBV5-1 and TRBJ2-7): KAGVTQTPRYLIKTRGQQVTLSCSPISGHRSVSWYQQTPGQGLQFLFEYFSETQRNKGNFPGRFSGRQFSNSRSEMNVSTLELGDSALYLCASSLSSQGVDEQYFGPGTRLTVT.

V gene TRBV27 combines with J gene TRBJ2-1, with 8 bases identical to TRBD1. The CDR3 spans 16 residues. V was pared by 7 bases and J by 4 bases, with 12 bases of the junction left unmatched. Germline-derived CDR1 and CDR2 are MNHEY and SMNVEV (reference sequence). CDR3 nucleotide sequence: TGTGCCAGCATGATCAAGACAGGGGTAAGGTACAATGAGCAGTTCTTC. Translated, it gives CASMIKTGVRYNEQFF.

J is TRBJ1-1 and V is TRBV6-5; possible D gene TRBD1, 6 bases. Germline-derived CDR1 and CDR2 are MNHEY and SVGAGI. Deletions cut 4 bases from V and 7 bases from J, with 16 bases between. This CDR3 has 14 amino acids. CDR3 residues: CASSSVRGADEAFF. CDR3 coding DNA: TGTGCCAGCAGTTCCGTACGGGGGGCGGATGAAGCTTTCTTT.

Remarks on this clone: At one boundary the junction diverges from the germline segment, which might be a read error. The gene calls are TRBV7-2 and TRBJ2-7, with 9 bases identical to TRBD2. CDR3 size: 14 residues. The germline V gene has CDR1 SGHTA and CDR2 FQGNSA. The CDR3 protein is CASSLDLVTSGRDF. For the CDR3, the DNA is TGTGCCAGCAGCTTAGACTTGGTGACTAGCGGCCGTGACTTC.

The chain uses TRBV30 and TRBJ1-1; TRBD1 is a possible D gene (5 bases). With 0 bases removed from V and 1 base from J, the gap between germline ends came to 12 bases. Germline CDR1 is GTSNPN and CDR2 is SVGIG (reference sequence). The CDR3 runs to 15 residues. Written as DNA, the CDR3 is TGTGCCTGGAGTGTAGCGCCAGGGTGGAACACTGAAGCTTTCTTT. Amino acid sequence: CAWSVAPGWNTEAFF.

This rearrangement joins TRBV28 to TRBJ2-7; 8 bases are a match to TRBD1. Germline V gives CDR1 MDHEN, CDR2 SYDVKM. The V segment lost 8 bases and the J segment 2 bases; nucleotides outside the gene matches: 5. The CDR3 runs to 13 residues. Here the CDR3 DNA reads TGTGCCAGCCGGGGGACAGGTCCCTACGAGCAGTACTTC. Translating it yields CASRGTGPYEQYF.

The J gene is TRBJ1-5, the V gene TRBV7-9; D might be TRBD1 (6 bases). Deletions cut 5 bases from V and 3 bases from J, with 17 bases between. There are 16 residues in the CDR3. Germline lookup yields CDR1 SEHNR and CDR2 FQNEAQ (reference sequence). The CDR3: CASSLDGGAINQPQHF. CDR3 in DNA: TGTGCCAGCAGCCTTGACGGGGGGGCTATCAATCAGCCCCAGCATTTT. Full variable domain (rest looked up from reference TRBV7-9 and TRBJ1-5): DTGVSQNPRHKITKRGQNVTFRCDPISEHNRLYWYRQTLGQGPEFLTYFQNEAQLEKSRLLSDRFSAERPKGSFSTLEIQRTEQGDSAMYLCASSLDGGAINQPQHFGDGTRLSIL.

This chain uses TRBV5-8 with TRBJ2-7; D may be TRBD2 (6 bases). CDR1 is SGHTS, CDR2 YDEGEE, per germline. The V end lost 4 bases, the J end lost 1 base, and 9 bases lay between the germline ends. The CDR3 is made up of 13 amino acids. CDR3 region: CASSRGFSYEQYF. CDR3 in DNA: TGTGCCAGCAGCCGGGGGTTTTCCTACGAGCAGTACTTC.

Comment on this clone: The identical CDR3 is also encoded by other nucleotide sequences in the sample. The gene calls are TRBV28 and TRBJ2-7, with 8 bases aligning to TRBD2. The trim removed 8 bases at V and 0 bases at J, leaving 3 bases unmatched. The germline CDR1 and CDR2 sequences are MDHEN and SYDVKM. The CDR3 covers 13 residues. The CDR3, as DNA: TGTGCCAGCCTCGGGGGGGCCTCCTACGAGCAGTACTTC. It translates to CASLGGASYEQYF.

The V gene is TRBV27, the J gene TRBJ1-5; D is possibly TRBD1 (6 bases). Trimming removed 1 base from V and 5 bases from J, with 12 bases in between. In germline, CDR1 is MNHEY, CDR2 SMNVEV (reference sequence). The CDR3 consists of 15 residues. CDR3 residues: CASSLFIPGDQPQHF. CDR3 DNA sequence: TGTGCCAGCAGTTTATTCATTCCAGGGGATCAGCCCCAGCATTTT.